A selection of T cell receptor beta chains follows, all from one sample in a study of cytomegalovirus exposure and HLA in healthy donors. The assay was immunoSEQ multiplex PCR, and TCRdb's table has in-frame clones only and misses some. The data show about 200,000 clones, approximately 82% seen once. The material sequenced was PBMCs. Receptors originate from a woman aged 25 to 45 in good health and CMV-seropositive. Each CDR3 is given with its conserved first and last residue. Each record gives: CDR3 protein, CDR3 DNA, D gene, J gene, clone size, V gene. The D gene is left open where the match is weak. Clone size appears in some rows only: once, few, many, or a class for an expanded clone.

CASSFPGQGALLNTEAFF | TGTGCCAGCAGCTTCCCCGGACAGGGAGCTCTTTTGAACACTGAAGCTTTCTTT | TRBD1 | TRBJ1-1 | . | TRBV7-9
CASSLTGIGNTIYF | TGTGCCAGCAGCCTCACAGGGATCGGGAACACCATATATTTT | . | TRBJ1-3 | . | TRBV7-2
CASSQGTRMPQETQYF | TGCGCCAGCAGCCAAGGTACTAGGATGCCCCAAGAGACCCAGTACTTC | . | TRBJ2-5 | . | TRBV4-1
CASSEPQGGNEQFF | TGTGCCAGCAGCGAACCCCAGGGGGGTAATGAGCAGTTCTTC | . | TRBJ2-1 | . | TRBV7-9
CASRPALAAAYEQYF | TGTGCCAGCAGGCCCGCTCTAGCGGCGGCCTACGAGCAGTACTTC | TRBD2 | TRBJ2-7 | . | TRBV28
CASSLAYLGTGGHRGYTF | TGTGCCAGCAGCTTGGCCTACCTTGGGACAGGGGGCCACAGGGGCTACACCTTC | TRBD1 | TRBJ1-2 | . | TRBV5-8
CASSSGLAGAQTQYF | TGCGCCAGCAGCTCCGGACTAGCGGGAGCCCAGACCCAGTACTTC | TRBD2 | TRBJ2-5 | . | TRBV5-1
CASSLETGGKGPQHF | TGTGCCAGCAGCTTAGAGACAGGGGGCAAGGGGCCCCAGCATTTT | TRBD1 | TRBJ1-5 | . | TRBV7-9
CASSPIRFRRGAADTQYF | TGTGCCAGCAGCCCAATCCGCTTTCGGAGGGGCGCCGCAGATACGCAGTATTTT | . | TRBJ2-3 | once | TRBV7-9
CASSFGQGAFETQYF | TGTGCCAGCAGCTTCGGACAGGGCGCTTTCGAGACCCAGTACTTC | TRBD1 | TRBJ2-5 | . | TRBV7-8
CAISDEGPTGRPQHF | TGTGCCATCAGTGATGAGGGACCTACCGGGAGGCCCCAGCATTTT | . | TRBJ1-5 | . | TRBV10-3
CASSQEGLAGTSGANVLTF | TGTGCCAGCAGCCAAGAGGGACTAGCGGGCACCTCTGGGGCCAACGTCCTGACTTTC | TRBD2 | TRBJ2-6 | . | TRBV4-2
CASSFEDSFEQYF | TGTGCCAGCAGCTTCGAGGACTCATTCGAGCAGTACTTC | . | TRBJ2-7 | once | TRBV27
CASSEDDTLRDGYTF | TGTGCCAGCAGTGAAGATGACACCCTGAGGGATGGCTACACCTTC | . | TRBJ1-2 | many | TRBV25-1
CASSHSLSGVSYEQYF | TGTGCCAGCAGCCATAGCCTTAGCGGGGTCTCCTACGAGCAGTACTTC | TRBD2 | TRBJ2-7 | . | TRBV5-6
CASSAHRDGYTF | TGTGCCAGCAGTGCCCACAGGGATGGCTACACCTTC | . | TRBJ1-2 | . | TRBV28
CASSPPGRNTEAFF | TGTGCCAGCTCACCCCCCGGGAGGAACACTGAAGCTTTCTTT | . | TRBJ1-1 | . | TRBV18
CASITRDIDEKLFF | TGTGCCAGCATCACCCGGGACATCGACGAAAAACTGTTTTTT | . | TRBJ1-4 | . | TRBV28
CASKLIPGQGSDNEQFF | TGCGCCAGCAAATTGATCCCTGGACAGGGATCGGACAATGAGCAGTTCTTC | TRBD1 | TRBJ2-1 | . | TRBV5-1
CASSYRGIGPFYEQYF | TGTGCCAGCAGCTACCGGGGGATAGGGCCCTTTTACGAGCAGTACTTC | . | TRBJ2-7 | . | TRBV28
CSVAKNSGANVLTF | TGCAGCGTCGCTAAAAACTCTGGGGCCAACGTCCTGACTTTC | . | TRBJ2-6 | few | TRBV29-1
CASSPPVRGPYEQYF | TGTGCCAGCTCACCACCGGTTAGGGGGCCTTACGAGCAGTACTTC | TRBD1 | TRBJ2-7 | . | TRBV18
CASSFLAGSNEQFF | TGTGCCAGCAGCTTCCTAGCGGGGAGCAATGAGCAGTTCTTC | TRBD2 | TRBJ2-1 | few | TRBV7-3
CASNQGPGETQYF | TGTGCCAGTAATCAGGGGCCAGGGGAGACCCAGTACTTC | . | TRBJ2-5 | . | TRBV19
CATSRTPGSGNTIYF | TGTGCCACCAGCAGAACCCCCGGCTCTGGAAACACCATATATTTT | . | TRBJ1-3 | . | TRBV15
CASSLRGLETQYF | TGTGCCAGCTCACTCCGCGGGCTGGAGACCCAGTACTTC | . | TRBJ2-5 | . | TRBV18
CASRGQSAKNIQYF | TGTGCCAGCAGGGGACAGTCAGCCAAAAACATTCAGTACTTC | TRBD1 | TRBJ2-4 | . | TRBV2
CASSSQGAREKLFF | TGTGCCAGTAGTTCACAGGGGGCACGTGAAAAACTGTTTTTT | TRBD1 | TRBJ1-4 | . | TRBV19
CASQGSSYEQYF | TGCGCCAGCCAGGGAAGCTCCTACGAGCAGTACTTC | . | TRBJ2-7 | . | TRBV5-1
CASSPFPILAGEDNEQFF | TGTGCCAGCAGCCCCTTCCCTATTCTAGCGGGAGAGGACAATGAGCAGTTCTTC | TRBD2 | TRBJ2-1 | . | TRBV9
CASSLFGSHNEQFF | TGTGCCAGCAGTCTTTTTGGGAGCCACAATGAGCAGTTCTTC | . | TRBJ2-1 | once | TRBV2
CASSYRGRYQETQYF | TGTGCCAGCAGTTACAGGGGAAGATACCAAGAGACCCAGTACTTC | . | TRBJ2-5 | . | TRBV6-5
CASSGHRLNYGYTF | TGTGCCAGCAGTGGCCACAGGTTGAACTATGGCTACACCTTC | . | TRBJ1-2 | . | TRBV2
CASSYSLAGGPNEQFF | TGTGCCAGCAGTTACTCCCTAGCGGGAGGGCCGAATGAGCAGTTCTTC | TRBD2 | TRBJ2-1 | . | TRBV6-6
CASSPRGAGSYGYTF | TGCGCCAGCAGCCCTCGAGGTGCCGGATCTTATGGCTACACCTTC | . | TRBJ1-2 | . | TRBV5-1
CASGSNFEQFF | TGTGCCAGCGGGAGTAATTTTGAGCAGTTCTTC | . | TRBJ2-1 | . | TRBV6-5
CASSPDRVVYGYTF | TGTGCCAGCAGTCCGGACAGGGTGGTCTATGGCTACACCTTC | TRBD1 | TRBJ1-2 | . | TRBV27
CASSLGHFQETQYF | TGCGCCAGCAGCCTGGGACATTTCCAAGAGACCCAGTACTTC | . | TRBJ2-5 | . | TRBV5-1
CSAPGGGNTIYF | TGCAGCGCACCAGGGGGCGGAAACACCATATATTTT | TRBD1 | TRBJ1-3 | . | TRBV29-1
CAWNSNYGYTF | TGTGCCTGGAACTCTAACTATGGCTACACCTTC | . | TRBJ1-2 | . | TRBV30
CASSLVLGPNEAFF | TGTGCCAGCAGCTTAGTTCTTGGGCCTAACGAAGCTTTCTTT | . | TRBJ1-1 | . | TRBV7-2
CASSVGYAGVRLNEQFF | TGTGCCAGCAGCGTAGGGTATGCGGGAGTTAGACTCAATGAGCAGTTCTTC | TRBD2 | TRBJ2-1 | . | TRBV9
CASSFTSGERDPPRGYEQYF | TGTGCCAGCAGTTTTACTAGCGGGGAGAGGGACCCCCCAAGGGGCTACGAGCAGTACTTC | TRBD2 | TRBJ2-7 | . | TRBV27
CASSAGQASGNTIYF | TGTGCCAGCAGCGCGGGACAGGCTTCGGGAAACACCATATATTTT | TRBD1 | TRBJ1-3 | . | TRBV9
CASSTWTGNPNTEAFF | TGTGCCAGCAGTACCTGGACAGGGAATCCGAACACTGAAGCTTTCTTT | TRBD1 | TRBJ1-1 | . | TRBV27
CSAGTGGSEKLFF | TGCAGCGCCGGGACAGGGGGTTCTGAAAAACTGTTTTTT | TRBD1 | TRBJ1-4 | . | TRBV29-1
CASSLAGSNQPQHF | TGTGCCAGCAGCTTAGCGGGCAGCAATCAGCCCCAGCATTTT | . | TRBJ1-5 | . | TRBV7-2
CASSLDGRDFYGYTF | TGCGCCAGCAGCTTGGACGGACGGGACTTCTATGGCTACACCTTC | . | TRBJ1-2 | few | TRBV5-1
CATGLTGTGTDTQYF | TGTGCCACCGGACTAACCGGGACAGGCACAGATACGCAGTATTTT | . | TRBJ2-3 | few | TRBV15
CSVVLYRGDHEQYF | TGCAGCGTTGTGCTCTACAGGGGGGACCACGAGCAGTACTTC | TRBD1 | TRBJ2-7 | . | TRBV29-1
CATSPVGQGIHEQYF | TGTGCTACGTCCCCTGTGGGACAGGGTATCCACGAGCAGTACTTC | TRBD1 | TRBJ2-7 | . | TRBV18
CAISEMGSPGADTQYF | TGTGCCATCAGTGAGATGGGGTCCCCAGGGGCAGATACGCAGTATTTT | . | TRBJ2-3 | . | TRBV10-3
CASRQPDRTDQPQHF | TGTGCCAGCAGACAACCAGACAGGACAGATCAGCCCCAGCATTTT | . | TRBJ1-5 | . | TRBV6-6
CASRTGQQETQYF | TGCGCCAGCAGGACTGGACAGCAAGAGACCCAGTACTTC | . | TRBJ2-5 | . | TRBV5-1
CATNRDSTFYGYTF | TGTGCCACCAACAGGGACAGTACCTTTTATGGCTACACCTTC | TRBD1 | TRBJ1-2 | . | TRBV15
CASSWGLLAGVANEQFF | TGCGCCAGCAGTTGGGGATTGCTAGCGGGAGTCGCCAATGAGCAGTTCTTC | TRBD2 | TRBJ2-1 | . | TRBV5-1
CASYGAEAFF | TGTGCCAGCTACGGGGCTGAAGCTTTCTTT | . | TRBJ1-1 | . | TRBV28